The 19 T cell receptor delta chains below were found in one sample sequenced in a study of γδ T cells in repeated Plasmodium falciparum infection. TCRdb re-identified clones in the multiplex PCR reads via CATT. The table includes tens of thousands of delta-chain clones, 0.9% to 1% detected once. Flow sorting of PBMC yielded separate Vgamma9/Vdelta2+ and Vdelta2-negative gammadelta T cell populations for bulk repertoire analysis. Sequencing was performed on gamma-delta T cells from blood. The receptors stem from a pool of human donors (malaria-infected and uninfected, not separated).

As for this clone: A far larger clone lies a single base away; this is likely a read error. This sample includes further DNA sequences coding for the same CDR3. The CDR3 region is CAPYWGKYTDKLIF. DNA of the CDR3: TGTGCTCCTTACTGGGGGAAGTACACCGATAAACTCATCTTT. The chain carries TRAV36/DV7 and TRDJ1, with TRDD3 matching over 9 bases. The CDR3 sequence is 14 residues long. Germline assignment: CDR1 VTNFRS and CDR2 LTSSGIE (reference sequence). With V trimmed by 7 bases and J by 0 bases, 7 bases remained unmatched.

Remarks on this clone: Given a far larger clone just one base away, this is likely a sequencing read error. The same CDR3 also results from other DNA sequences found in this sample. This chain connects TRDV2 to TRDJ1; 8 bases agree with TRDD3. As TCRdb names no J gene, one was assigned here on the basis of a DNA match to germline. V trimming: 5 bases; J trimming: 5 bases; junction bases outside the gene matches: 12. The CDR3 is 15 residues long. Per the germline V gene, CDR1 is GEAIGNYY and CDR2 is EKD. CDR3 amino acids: CACVELGDREDKLIF. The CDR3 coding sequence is TGTGCCTGTGTCGAATTGGGGGATCGGGAGGATAAACTCATCTTT.

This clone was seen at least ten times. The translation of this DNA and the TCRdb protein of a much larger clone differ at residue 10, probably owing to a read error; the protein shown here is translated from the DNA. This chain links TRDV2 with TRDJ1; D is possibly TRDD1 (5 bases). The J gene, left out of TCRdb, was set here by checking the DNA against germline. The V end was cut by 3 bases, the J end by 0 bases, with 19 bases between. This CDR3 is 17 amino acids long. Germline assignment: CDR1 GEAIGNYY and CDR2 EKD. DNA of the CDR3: TGTGCCTGTGACGAAATTAATCCCCAACCCCACACCGATAAACTCATCTTT. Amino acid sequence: CACDEINPQPHTDKLIF.

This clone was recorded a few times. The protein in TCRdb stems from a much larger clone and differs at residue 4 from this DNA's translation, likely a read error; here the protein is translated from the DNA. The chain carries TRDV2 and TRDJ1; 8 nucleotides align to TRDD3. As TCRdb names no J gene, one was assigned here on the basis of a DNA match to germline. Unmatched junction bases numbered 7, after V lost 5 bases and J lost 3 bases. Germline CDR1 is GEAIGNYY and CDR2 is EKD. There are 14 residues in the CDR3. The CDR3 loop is CACGRGYTSDKLIF. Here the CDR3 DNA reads TGTGCCTGTGGCCGGGGATACACCTCCGATAAACTCATCTTT.

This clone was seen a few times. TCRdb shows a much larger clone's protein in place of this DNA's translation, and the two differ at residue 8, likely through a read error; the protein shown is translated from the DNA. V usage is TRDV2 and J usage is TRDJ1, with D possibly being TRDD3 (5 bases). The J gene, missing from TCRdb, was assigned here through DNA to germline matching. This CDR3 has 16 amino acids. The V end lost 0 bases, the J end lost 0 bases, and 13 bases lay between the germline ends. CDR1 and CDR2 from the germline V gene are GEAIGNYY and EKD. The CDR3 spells CACDTVTLGYTDKLIF. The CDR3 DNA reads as TGTGCCTGTGACACCGTCACTCTGGGTTACACCGATAAACTCATCTTT.

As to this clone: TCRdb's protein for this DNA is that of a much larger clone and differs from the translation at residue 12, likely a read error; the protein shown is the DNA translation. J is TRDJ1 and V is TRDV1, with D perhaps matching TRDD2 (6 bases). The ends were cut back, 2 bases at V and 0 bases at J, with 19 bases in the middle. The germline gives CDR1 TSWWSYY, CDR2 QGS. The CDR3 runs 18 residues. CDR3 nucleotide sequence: TGTGCTCTTGGGGAAATCTCGTTCCTAGAGGGGCACACCGATAAACTCATCTTT. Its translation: CALGEISFLEGHTDKLIF.

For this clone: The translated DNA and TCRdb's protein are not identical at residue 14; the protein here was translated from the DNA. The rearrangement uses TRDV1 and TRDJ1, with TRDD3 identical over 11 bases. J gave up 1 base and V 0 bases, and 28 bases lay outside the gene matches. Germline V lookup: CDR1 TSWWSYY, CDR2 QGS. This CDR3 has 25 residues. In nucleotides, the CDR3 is TGTGCTCTTGGGGAACTTATCCCTCCTATTGGTCCTCTTCGCTGGGGGATACTCGGCACCGATAAACTCATCTTT. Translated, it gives CALGELIPPIGPLRWGILGTDKLIF.

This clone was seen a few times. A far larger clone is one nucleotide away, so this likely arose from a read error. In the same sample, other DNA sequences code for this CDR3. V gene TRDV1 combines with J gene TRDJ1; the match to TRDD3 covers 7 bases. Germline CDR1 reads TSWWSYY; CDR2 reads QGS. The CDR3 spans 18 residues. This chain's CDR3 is CALGERRLGAPKSDKLIF. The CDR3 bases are TGTGCTCTTGGGGAACGTCGCCTGGGGGCTCCCAAGTCCGACAAACTCATCTTT.

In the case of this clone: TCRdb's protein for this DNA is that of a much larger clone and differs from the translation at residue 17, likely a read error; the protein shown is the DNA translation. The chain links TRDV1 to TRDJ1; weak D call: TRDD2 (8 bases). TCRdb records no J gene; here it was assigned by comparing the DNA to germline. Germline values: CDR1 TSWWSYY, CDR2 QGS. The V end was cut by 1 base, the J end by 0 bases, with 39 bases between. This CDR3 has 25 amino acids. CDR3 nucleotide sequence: TGTGCTCTTGGGGAACCAACCTTCCTAATCTCTTTTAATGATGGGGGACTCCGGTACACCGATAAACTCATCTTT. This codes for CALGEPTFLISFNDGGLRYTDKLIF.

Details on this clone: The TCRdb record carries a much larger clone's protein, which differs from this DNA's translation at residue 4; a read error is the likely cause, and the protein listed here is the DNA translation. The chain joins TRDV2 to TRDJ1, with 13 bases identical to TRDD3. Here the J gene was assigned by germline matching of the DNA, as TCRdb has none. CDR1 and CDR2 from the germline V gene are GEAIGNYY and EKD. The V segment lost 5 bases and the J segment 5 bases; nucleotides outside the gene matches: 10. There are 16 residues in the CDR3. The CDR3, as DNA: TGTGCCTGTGGCAGTTTACTGGGGGATACGCCAGATAAACTCATCTTT. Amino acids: CACGSLLGDTPDKLIF.

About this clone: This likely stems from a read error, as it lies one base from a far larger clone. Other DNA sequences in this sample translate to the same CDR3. CDR3 nucleotides: TGCGCTCTTGGGGAATTTCATTTCCTTCGTACTGGGGGATGGGTGGCCCTGATCTTT. Its translation: CALGEFHFLRTGGWVALIF. V gene TRDV1 combines with J gene TRDJ4, with 10 bases matching TRDD3. In the absence of a J gene in TCRdb, the DNA was matched to germline to assign it here. The CDR3 runs 19 residues. Germline CDR1 TSWWSYY, CDR2 QGS.

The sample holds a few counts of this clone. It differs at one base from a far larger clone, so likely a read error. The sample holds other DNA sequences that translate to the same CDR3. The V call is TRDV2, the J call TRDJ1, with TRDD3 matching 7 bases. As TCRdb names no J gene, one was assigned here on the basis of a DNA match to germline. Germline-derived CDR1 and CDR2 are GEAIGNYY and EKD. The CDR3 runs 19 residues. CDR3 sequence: CACDTVGGYDNDYTDKLIF. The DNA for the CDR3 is TGTGCCTGCGACACGGTTGGTGGATACGACAACGACTACACCGATAAACTCATCTTT.

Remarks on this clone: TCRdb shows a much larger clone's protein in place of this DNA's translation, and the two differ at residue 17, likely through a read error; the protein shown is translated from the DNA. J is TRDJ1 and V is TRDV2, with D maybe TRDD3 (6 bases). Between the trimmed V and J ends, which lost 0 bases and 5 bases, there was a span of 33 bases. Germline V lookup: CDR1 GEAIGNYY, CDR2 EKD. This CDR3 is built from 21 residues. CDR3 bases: TGTGCCTGTGACACCGATAACGGTTCTGGGGATTGCGGCCATCCCCTGGATAAACTCATCTTT. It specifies CACDTDNGSGDCGHPLDKLIF.

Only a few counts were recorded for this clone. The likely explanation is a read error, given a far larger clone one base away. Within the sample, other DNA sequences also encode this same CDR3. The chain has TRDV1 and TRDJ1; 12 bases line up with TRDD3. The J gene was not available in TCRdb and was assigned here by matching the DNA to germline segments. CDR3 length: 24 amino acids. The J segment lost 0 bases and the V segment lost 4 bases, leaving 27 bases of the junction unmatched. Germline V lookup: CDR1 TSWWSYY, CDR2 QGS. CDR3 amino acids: CALGVFKSLPPTGGYRRYTDKLIF. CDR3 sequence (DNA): TGTGCTCTTGGGGTCTTCAAGAGCCTTCCACCGACTGGGGGATACAGGAGGTACACCGATAAACTCATCTTT.

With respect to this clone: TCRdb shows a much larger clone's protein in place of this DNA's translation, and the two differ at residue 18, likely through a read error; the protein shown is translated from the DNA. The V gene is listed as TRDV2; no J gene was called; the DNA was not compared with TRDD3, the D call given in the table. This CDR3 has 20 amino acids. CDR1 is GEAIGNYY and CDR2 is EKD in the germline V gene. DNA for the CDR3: TGTGCCTGTGACACCGTTCACCCCACTGGGGATACGCCCCCGACCGATAAACCCATCTTT. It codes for CACDTVHPTGDTPPTDKPIF.

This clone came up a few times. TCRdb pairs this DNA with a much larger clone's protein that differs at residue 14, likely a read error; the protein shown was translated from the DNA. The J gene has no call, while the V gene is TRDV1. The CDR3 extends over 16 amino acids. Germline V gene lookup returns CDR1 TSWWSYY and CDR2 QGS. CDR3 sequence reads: CALGGRSAFHTDKPIF. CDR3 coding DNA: TGTGCTCTTGGGGGCCGCTCCGCTTTCCACACCGATAAACCCATCTTT.

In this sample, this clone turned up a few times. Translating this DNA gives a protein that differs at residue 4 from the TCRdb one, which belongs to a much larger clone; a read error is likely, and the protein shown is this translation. The CDR3 bases are TGTGCCTGTCACGATGCGGTGAGGGGTTACACCGATAAACTCATCTTT. Translating it yields CACHDAVRGYTDKLIF. The chain is built from TRDV2 and TRDJ1; no clear D gene. The J gene is absent in TCRdb and was assigned here via DNA matching to germline. This CDR3 region has 16 residues. The V end lost 6 bases, the J end lost 0 bases, and 19 bases lay between the germline ends. CDR1 and CDR2 from the germline V gene are GEAIGNYY and EKD.

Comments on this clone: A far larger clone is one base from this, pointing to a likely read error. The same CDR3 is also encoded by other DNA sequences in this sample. The CDR3 nucleotides are TGTGCTCTTGGGGAAAGGAGTAGACCTACTGGGATGTACACCGATAAGCTCATCTTT. Translating gives CALGERSRPTGMYTDKLIF. The V gene call reads TRDV1; no J gene was called; TRDD3 is the table's D call, not checked against the DNA. This CDR3 spans 19 amino acids. Germline V CDR1 and CDR2: TSWWSYY, QGS.

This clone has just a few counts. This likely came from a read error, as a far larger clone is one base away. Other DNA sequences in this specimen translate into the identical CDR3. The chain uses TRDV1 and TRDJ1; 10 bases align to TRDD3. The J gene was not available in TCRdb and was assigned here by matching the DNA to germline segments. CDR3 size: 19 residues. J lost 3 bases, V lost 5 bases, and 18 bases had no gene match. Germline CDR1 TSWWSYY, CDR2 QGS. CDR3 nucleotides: TGTGCTCTTGGGTACAATCTACGGCGGGGGATACGCGTTTCCGATAAACTCATCTTT. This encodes CALGYNLRRGIRVSDKLIF.